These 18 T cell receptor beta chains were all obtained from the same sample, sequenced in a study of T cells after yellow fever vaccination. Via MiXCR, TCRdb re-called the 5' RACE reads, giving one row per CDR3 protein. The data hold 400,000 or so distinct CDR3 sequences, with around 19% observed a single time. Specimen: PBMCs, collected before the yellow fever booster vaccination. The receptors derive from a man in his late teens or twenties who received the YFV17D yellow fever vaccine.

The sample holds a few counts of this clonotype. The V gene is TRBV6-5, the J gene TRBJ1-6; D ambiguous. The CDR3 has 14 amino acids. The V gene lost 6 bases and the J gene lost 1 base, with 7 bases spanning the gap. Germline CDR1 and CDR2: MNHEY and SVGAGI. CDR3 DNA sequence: TGTGCCAGCAGGCCGGTATCCTATAATTCACCCCTCCACTTT. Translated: CASRPVSYNSPLHF.

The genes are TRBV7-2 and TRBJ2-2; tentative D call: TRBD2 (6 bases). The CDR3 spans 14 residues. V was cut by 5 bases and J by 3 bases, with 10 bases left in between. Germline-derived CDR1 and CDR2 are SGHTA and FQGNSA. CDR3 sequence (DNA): TGTGCCAGCAGCAATCGGAGGGACACCGGGGAGCTGTTTTTT. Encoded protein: CASSNRRDTGELFF. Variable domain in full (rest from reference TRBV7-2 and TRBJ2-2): GAGVSQSPSNKVTEKGKDVELRCDPISGHTALYWYRQSLGQGLEFLIYFQGNSAPDKSGLPSDRFSAERTGGSVSTLTIQRTQQEDSAVYLCASSNRRDTGELFFGEGSRLTVL.

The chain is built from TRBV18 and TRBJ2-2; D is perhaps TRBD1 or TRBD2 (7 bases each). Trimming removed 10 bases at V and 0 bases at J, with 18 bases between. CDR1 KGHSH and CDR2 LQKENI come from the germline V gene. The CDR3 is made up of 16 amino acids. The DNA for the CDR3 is TGTGCCACCGCCTGGGAGGGGACAGCGAACACCGGGGAGCTGTTTTTT. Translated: CATAWEGTANTGELFF.

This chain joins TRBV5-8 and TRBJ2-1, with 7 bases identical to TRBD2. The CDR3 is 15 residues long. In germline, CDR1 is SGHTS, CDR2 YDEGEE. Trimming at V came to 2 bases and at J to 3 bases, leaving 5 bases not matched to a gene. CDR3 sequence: CASSLRGGIYNEQFF. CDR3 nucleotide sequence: TGTGCCAGCAGCTTACGGGGAGGGATCTACAATGAGCAGTTCTTC.

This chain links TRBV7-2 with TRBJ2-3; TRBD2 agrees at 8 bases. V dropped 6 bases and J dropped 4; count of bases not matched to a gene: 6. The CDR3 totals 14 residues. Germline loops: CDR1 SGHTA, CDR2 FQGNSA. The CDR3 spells CASSAGGPADTQYF. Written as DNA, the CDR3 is TGTGCCAGCAGTGCGGGGGGCCCCGCAGATACGCAGTATTTT.

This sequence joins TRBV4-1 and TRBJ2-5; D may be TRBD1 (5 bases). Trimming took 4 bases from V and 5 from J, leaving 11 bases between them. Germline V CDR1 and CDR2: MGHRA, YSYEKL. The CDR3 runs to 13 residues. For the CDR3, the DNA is TGCGCCAGCAGCCTGCAGGGTCCGGAGACCCAGTACTTC. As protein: CASSLQGPETQYF.

DNA for the CDR3: TGTGCCAGCAGTTGGACAGGGGGCCGGGGCAATCAGCCCCAGCATTTT. This sequence encodes CASSWTGGRGNQPQHF. V usage is TRBV12-3 or TRBV12-4 and J usage is TRBJ1-5; 11 positions match TRBD1. The CDR3 sequence is 16 residues long. V dropped 4 bases and J dropped 2; count of bases not matched to a gene: 4.

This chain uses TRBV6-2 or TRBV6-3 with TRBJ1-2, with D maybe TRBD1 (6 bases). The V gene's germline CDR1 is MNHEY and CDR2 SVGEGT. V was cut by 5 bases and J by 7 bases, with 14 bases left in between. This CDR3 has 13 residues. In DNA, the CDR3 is TGTGCCAGCAGTACCCCGGGGGCGGCTGGCTACACCTTC. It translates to CASSTPGAAGYTF.

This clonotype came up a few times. CDR3 sequence: CASSQVGGSYEQYF. The CDR3, as DNA: TGCGCCAGCAGCCAAGTCGGGGGGAGCTACGAGCAGTACTTC. J is TRBJ2-7 and V is TRBV4-1; TRBD2 agrees at 7 bases. V was pared by 1 base and J by 3 bases, with 3 bases of the junction left unmatched. The CDR3 loop spans 14 amino acids. CDR1 and CDR2 (germline): MGHRA, YSYEKL.

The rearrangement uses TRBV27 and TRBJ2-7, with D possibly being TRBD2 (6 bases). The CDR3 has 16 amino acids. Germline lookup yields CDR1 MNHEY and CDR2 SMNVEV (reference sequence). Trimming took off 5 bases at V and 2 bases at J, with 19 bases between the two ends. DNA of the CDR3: TGTGCCAGCAGTCCCCAGGTCCGGGGGTCCACCTACGAGCAGTACTTC. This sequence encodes CASSPQVRGSTYEQYF.

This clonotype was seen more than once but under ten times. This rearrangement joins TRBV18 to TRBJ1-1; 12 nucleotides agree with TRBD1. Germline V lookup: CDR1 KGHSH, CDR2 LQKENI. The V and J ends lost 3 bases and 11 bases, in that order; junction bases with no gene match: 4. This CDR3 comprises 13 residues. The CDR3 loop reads CASSPGTGGQAFF. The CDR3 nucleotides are TGTGCCAGCTCACCGGGGACAGGGGGCCAGGCTTTCTTT.

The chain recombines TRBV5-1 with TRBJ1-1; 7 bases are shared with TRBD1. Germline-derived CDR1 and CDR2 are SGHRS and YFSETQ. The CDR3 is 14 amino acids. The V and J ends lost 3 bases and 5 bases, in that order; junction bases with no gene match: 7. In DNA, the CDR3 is TGCGCCAGCAGCTGGCGGGAGGGGGCAACTGAAGCTTTCTTT. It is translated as CASSWREGATEAFF.

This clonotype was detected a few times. The CDR3 is CASSLEGQGTGELFF. In DNA form, the CDR3 reads TGCGCCAGCAGCTTGGAGGGGCAGGGCACCGGGGAGCTGTTTTTT. The chain couples TRBV5-1 to TRBJ2-2, with a tentative D call TRBD1 (5 bases). CDR3 size: 15 residues. Trimming cost V 0 bases and J 4 bases, with 10 bases left between them. The V gene's germline CDR1 is SGHRS and CDR2 YFSETQ.

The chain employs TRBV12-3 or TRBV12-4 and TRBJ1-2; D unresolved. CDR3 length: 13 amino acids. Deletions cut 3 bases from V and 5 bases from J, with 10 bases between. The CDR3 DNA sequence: TGTGCCAGCAGTTTGACGGTGGGGTATGGCTACACCTTC. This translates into CASSLTVGYGYTF.

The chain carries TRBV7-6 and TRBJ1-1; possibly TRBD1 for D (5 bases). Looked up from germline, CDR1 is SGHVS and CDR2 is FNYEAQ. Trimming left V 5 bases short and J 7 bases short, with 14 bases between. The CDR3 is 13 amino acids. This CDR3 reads CASSQGPFDEAFF. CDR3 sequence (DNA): TGTGCCAGCAGCCAGGGCCCGTTTGATGAAGCTTTCTTT.

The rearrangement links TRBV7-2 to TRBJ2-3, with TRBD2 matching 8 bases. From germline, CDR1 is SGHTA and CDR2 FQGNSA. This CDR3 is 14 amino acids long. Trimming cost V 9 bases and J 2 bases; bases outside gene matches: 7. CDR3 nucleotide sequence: TGTGCCAGTGGACTAGCACAGTCCACAGATACGCAGTATTTT. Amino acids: CASGLAQSTDTQYF.

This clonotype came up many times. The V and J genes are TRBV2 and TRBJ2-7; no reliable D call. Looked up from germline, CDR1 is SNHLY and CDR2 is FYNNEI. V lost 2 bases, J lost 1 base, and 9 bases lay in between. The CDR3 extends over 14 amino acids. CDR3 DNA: TGTGCCAGCAGTGAATGGTTTTCTTCCTACGAGCAGTACTTC. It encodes CASSEWFSSYEQYF. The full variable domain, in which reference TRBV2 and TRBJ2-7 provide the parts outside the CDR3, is EPEVTQTPSHQVTQMGQEVILRCVPISNHLYFYWYRQILGQKVEFLVSFYNNEISEKSEIFDDQFSVERPDGSNFTLKIRSTKLEDSAMYFCASSEWFSSYEQYFGPGTRLTVT.

Here the CDR3 DNA reads TGCGCCAGCAGCCAAGTGCTTAGCGGGGGGGCAGATACGCAGTATTTT. Translated: CASSQVLSGGADTQYF. The chain links TRBV4-1 to TRBJ2-3; TRBD2 agrees at 11 bases. The CDR3 runs 16 residues. Germline CDR1 is MGHRA and CDR2 is YSYEKL. J gave up 4 bases and V 1 base, and 4 bases lay outside the gene matches.